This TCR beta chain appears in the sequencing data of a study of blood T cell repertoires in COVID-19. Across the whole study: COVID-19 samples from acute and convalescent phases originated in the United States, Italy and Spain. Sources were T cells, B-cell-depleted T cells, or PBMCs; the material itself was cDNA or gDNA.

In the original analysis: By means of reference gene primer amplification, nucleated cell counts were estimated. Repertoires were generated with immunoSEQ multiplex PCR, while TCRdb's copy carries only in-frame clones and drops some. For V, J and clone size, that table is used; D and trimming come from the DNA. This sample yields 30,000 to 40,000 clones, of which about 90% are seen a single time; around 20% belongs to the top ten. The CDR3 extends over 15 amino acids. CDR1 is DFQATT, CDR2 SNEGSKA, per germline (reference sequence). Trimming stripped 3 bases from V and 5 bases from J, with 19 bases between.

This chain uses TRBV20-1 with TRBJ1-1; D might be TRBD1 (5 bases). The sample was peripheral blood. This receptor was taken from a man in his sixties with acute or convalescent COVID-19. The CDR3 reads CSASGQGRALTEAFF. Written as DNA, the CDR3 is TGCAGTGCTAGTGGGCAGGGAAGGGCTTTGACTGAAGCTTTCTTT.